This record looks at one T cell receptor (beta chain) sequence and its context. Its antigen is undetermined. These data are taken from a study of cytomegalovirus exposure and HLA in healthy donors. Use of 60 Vbeta and 13 Jbeta primers characterized the PCR. Method: immunoSEQ multiplex PCR; TCRdb's copy keeps in-frame clones and lacks some. The sample contains roughly 100,000 clones, 76% of which appear only once. General observations from the study: Segments of the TCR beta V type were, in most cases, productive about 87% or about 30% of the time in an earlier analysis. DRB1 showed the most TCR associations and HLA-C the fewest in a later analysis, as rates varied by HLA locus. Common viral pathogens seemed to be connected with several of the most significant clusters, according to a later analysis.

Samples came from healthy bone marrow donors. V was pared by 2 bases and J by 4 bases, with 15 bases between. The V gene's germline CDR1 is MNHEY and CDR2 SMNVEV (reference sequence). The length of the CDR3 is 17 residues. The source is a middle-aged man in good health and CMV-seropositive. Sequenced input: PBMCs. J is TRBJ2-6 and V is TRBV27, with D tentatively TRBD2 (5 bases). This CDR3 reads CASSLEGAAPGANVLTF. DNA of the CDR3: TGTGCCAGCAGTTTAGAGGGCGCGGCGCCAGGGGCCAACGTCCTGACTTTC.